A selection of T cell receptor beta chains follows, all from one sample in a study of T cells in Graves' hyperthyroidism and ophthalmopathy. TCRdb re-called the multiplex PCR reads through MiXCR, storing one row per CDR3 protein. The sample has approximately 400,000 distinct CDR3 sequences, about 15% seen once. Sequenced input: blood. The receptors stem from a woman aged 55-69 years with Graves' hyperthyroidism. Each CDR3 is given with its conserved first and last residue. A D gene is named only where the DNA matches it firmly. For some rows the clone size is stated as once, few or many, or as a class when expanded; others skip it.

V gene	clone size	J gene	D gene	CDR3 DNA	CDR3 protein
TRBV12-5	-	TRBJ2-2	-	TGTGCTAGTGCCACCGAAAGGACACCAGCTACCGGGGAGCTGTTTTTT	CASATERTPATGELFF
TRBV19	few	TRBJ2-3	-	TGTGCCAGTAGTATGAAAGGGGGGAACACAGATACGCAGTATTTT	CASSMKGGNTDTQYF
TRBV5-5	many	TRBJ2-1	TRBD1	TGTGCCAGCAGCTGGACAGGGTTGGCCGGGCAGTTCTTC	CASSWTGLAGQFF
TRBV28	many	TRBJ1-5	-	TGTGCCAGTGGGGGGGCGTATAGCAATCAGCCCCAGCATTTT	CASGGAYSNQPQHF
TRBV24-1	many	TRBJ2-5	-	TGTGCCACCAGTGCGGTAACAGGGCGGAGAGAGACCCAGTACTTC	CATSAVTGRRETQYF
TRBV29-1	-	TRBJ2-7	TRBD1	TGCAGCGTTGAAGGGGGACAGGGGGCCGACGAGCAGTACTTC	CSVEGGQGADEQYF
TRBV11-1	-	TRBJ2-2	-	TGTGCCAGCAGCCAAGAACCCGGGAGCCGATCCGGGGAGCTGTTTTTT	CASSQEPGSRSGELFF
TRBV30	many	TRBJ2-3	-	TGTGCCTGGAGTGTACTCACCCACACGCAGTATTTT	CAWSVLTHTQYF
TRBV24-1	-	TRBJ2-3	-	TGTGCCACCAGTGACCTGAGATGGGATACGCAGTATTTT	CATSDLRWDTQYF
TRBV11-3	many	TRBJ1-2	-	TGTGCCAGCAGCTTAAGGGGGTCGGACGGCTACACCTTC	CASSLRGSDGYTF
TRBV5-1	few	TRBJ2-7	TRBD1	TGCGCCAGCAGCGGACAAACCGGGACAGACTCCTACGAGCAGTACTTC	CASSGQTGTDSYEQYF
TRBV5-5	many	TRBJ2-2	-	TGTGCCAGCAGCTTGGACAGTGGAAACACCGGGGAGCTGTTTTTT	CASSLDSGNTGELFF
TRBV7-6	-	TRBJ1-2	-	TGTGCCAGCAGCAGGGACGCCTATGGCTACACCTTC	CASSRDAYGYTF
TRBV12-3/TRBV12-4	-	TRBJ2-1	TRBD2	TGTGCCAGCAGCCCCGGGACTAGCGGTCCCGGAACCTACAATGAGCAGTTCTTC	CASSPGTSGPGTYNEQFF
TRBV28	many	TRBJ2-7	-	TGTGCCAGCAGTTTATTTGGCTACGAGCAGTACTTC	CASSLFGYEQYF
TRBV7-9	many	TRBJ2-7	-	TGTGCCAGCAGCTTAGATGCGGGTCCGGGCGAGCAGTACTTC	CASSLDAGPGEQYF
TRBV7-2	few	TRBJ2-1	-	TGTGCCAGCAGCTTAGTGTGGGCCGGAGCGAATGAGCAGTTCTTC	CASSLVWAGANEQFF
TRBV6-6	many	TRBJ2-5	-	TGTGCCAGCAGTTACCGTAGGATAGGGGAGAGAGAGACCCAGTACTTC	CASSYRRIGERETQYF
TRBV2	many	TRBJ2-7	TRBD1	TGTGCCAGCAGTAGACAGGGGTCGCAGCAGTACTTC	CASSRQGSQQYF
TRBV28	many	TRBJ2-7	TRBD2	TGTGCCAGCAGACCCGGGACTAGCGGGAGTGGCGAGCAGTACTTC	CASRPGTSGSGEQYF
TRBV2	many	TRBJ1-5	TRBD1	TGTGCCAGCAGTCTCCTTACAGGGGGCAATCAGCCCCAGCATTTT	CASSLLTGGNQPQHF
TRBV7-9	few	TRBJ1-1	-	TGTGCCAGCAGCCCAGGCTTGAACACTGAAACTTTCTTT	CASSPGLNTETFF
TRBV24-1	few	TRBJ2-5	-	TGTGCCACCAGTGAACGCGGACCACGGGAGACCCAGTACTTC	CATSERGPRETQYF